This TCR beta chain is from a study of blood T cell repertoires in COVID-19. The CDR3 is 16 amino acids. Germline values: CDR1 MNHEY, CDR2 SMNVEV (reference sequence). With 4 bases clipped from V and 4 bases from J, the junction kept 7 bases outside the gene matches. Original handling: Researchers report that nucleated cell counts were estimated from reference gene primer amplification. The table came from immunoSEQ multiplex PCR; TCRdb's copy has only in-frame clones and leaves some out. The DNA gave D and trimming, while V, J and clone size come from that table. The repertoire has around 150,000 clones, 65% to 90% of them found once; the top ten carry roughly 3.5%. This clone was seen a few times.

The chain carries TRBV27 and TRBJ2-3; the match to TRBD2 covers 11 bases. The sample was peripheral blood. The source is a man between 65 and 85 years old with acute or convalescent COVID-19. The CDR3 protein is CASSSRLAGKSDTQYF. The CDR3 region has the DNA TGTGCCAGCAGTTCAAGACTAGCGGGAAAGTCAGATACGCAGTATTTT.